This is a list of T cell receptor beta chains from one sample in a study of response to subunit inactivated influenza vaccine. TCRdb re-called the RT-PCR reads through MiXCR, storing one row per CDR3 protein. The data hold more than 200,000 distinct CDR3 sequences, with less than 15% observed a single time. Material: non-naive T cells sorted from PBMCs, obtained 14 to 15 days before vaccination. These receptors originate from a man aged 50 to 60 who received an inactivated influenza vaccine. Each CDR3 is given with its conserved first and last residue. Each record gives: CDR3 protein, CDR3 DNA, clone size, D gene, V gene, J gene. D genes are given only for firm matches. The listing skips clone size in some rows; elsewhere it reads once, few, many or a size class.

CDR3: CASSSGLGQETQYF
DNA: TGTGCCAGCAGTTCGGGCCTAGGGCAAGAGACCCAGTACTTC
size: -
D: -
V: TRBV6-5
J: TRBJ2-5

CDR3: CASSLAAYDNEQFF
DNA: TGTGCCAGCAGCTTAGCCGCCTATGACAATGAGCAGTTCTTC
size: few
D: -
V: TRBV7-2
J: TRBJ2-1

CDR3: CASSQRRDSPLHF
DNA: TGTGCCAGCAGCCAGCGGAGGGATTCACCCCTCCACTTT
size: -
D: -
V: TRBV3-1
J: TRBJ1-6

CDR3: CASSFRTVQETQYF
DNA: TGCGCCAGCAGCTTTCGGACGGTCCAAGAGACCCAGTACTTC
size: -
D: -
V: TRBV5-1
J: TRBJ2-5

CDR3: CASTQRALNTGELFF
DNA: TGTGCCAGCACCCAAAGGGCCCTTAACACCGGGGAGCTGTTTTTT
size: -
D: -
V: TRBV27
J: TRBJ2-2

CDR3: CASSLGKLESYEQYF
DNA: TGCGCCAGCAGCTTGGGGAAACTCGAATCCTACGAGCAGTACTTC
size: many
D: -
V: TRBV5-1
J: TRBJ2-7

CDR3: CASSAPRTDPEETQYF
DNA: TGTGCCAGCAGCGCCCCCCGGACAGACCCTGAAGAGACCCAGTACTTC
size: -
D: -
V: TRBV9
J: TRBJ2-5

CDR3: CSVGPDFYEQYF
DNA: TGCAGCGTCGGCCCGGACTTTTACGAGCAGTACTTC
size: many
D: -
V: TRBV29-1
J: TRBJ2-7

CDR3: CSAKGQRSNTDTQYF
DNA: TGCAGTGCTAAGGGACAGCGATCGAACACAGATACGCAGTATTTT
size: -
D: TRBD1
V: TRBV20-1
J: TRBJ2-3

CDR3: CASSQEGQGEGNTQYF
DNA: TGTGCCAGCAGCCAAGAGGGACAGGGAGAAGGAAATACGCAGTATTTT
size: few
D: TRBD1
V: TRBV4-2
J: TRBJ2-3

CDR3: CASSLGLSGRYEQFF
DNA: TGTGCCAGCAGCTTAGGCCTTAGCGGGAGATATGAGCAGTTCTTC
size: -
D: TRBD2
V: TRBV7-6
J: TRBJ2-1

CDR3: CASSLETGGVTEAFF
DNA: TGCGCCAGCAGCTTGGAGACAGGGGGGGTAACTGAAGCTTTCTTT
size: few
D: TRBD1
V: TRBV5-1
J: TRBJ1-1

CDR3: CASSQEYREVPGANVLTF
DNA: TGCGCCAGCAGCCAAGAGTACAGGGAGGTACCTGGGGCCAACGTCCTGACTTTC
size: -
D: -
V: TRBV4-3
J: TRBJ2-6

CDR3: CSAPYRGDNSPLHF
DNA: TGCAGTGCTCCGTACAGGGGGGATAATTCACCCCTCCACTTT
size: many
D: TRBD1
V: TRBV20-1
J: TRBJ1-6

CDR3: CASSLNSYGYTF
DNA: TGTGCCAGCAGCTTAAACAGCTATGGCTACACCTTC
size: -
D: -
V: TRBV7-2
J: TRBJ1-2

CDR3: CATSRQGLGTEAFF
DNA: TGTGCCACCAGCAGACAGGGTTTGGGCACTGAAGCTTTCTTT
size: -
D: -
V: TRBV15
J: TRBJ1-1

CDR3: CAWSQVPKNTEAFF
DNA: TGTGCCTGGAGCCAGGTGCCCAAGAACACTGAAGCTTTCTTT
size: -
D: -
V: TRBV30
J: TRBJ1-1

CDR3: CASREGLLNQPQHF
DNA: TGTGCCAGCAGGGAGGGCCTCCTCAATCAGCCCCAGCATTTT
size: many
D: -
V: TRBV2
J: TRBJ1-5

CDR3: CASNTGNTGELFF
DNA: TGTGCCAGCAACACAGGGAACACCGGGGAGCTGTTTTTT
size: few
D: -
V: TRBV7-8
J: TRBJ2-2

CDR3: CASSKVKRNTGETQYF
DNA: TGTGCCAGCAGCAAGGTGAAGAGAAACACAGGGGAGACCCAGTACTTC
size: -
D: -
V: TRBV21-1
J: TRBJ2-5

CDR3: CASSAGTDRAYEQYF
DNA: TGTGCCAGCAGCGCGGGGACAGACAGGGCCTACGAGCAGTACTTC
size: -
D: -
V: TRBV5-4
J: TRBJ2-7

CDR3: CSVVAGGGYGYTF
DNA: TGCAGCGTTGTGGCAGGTGGCGGCTATGGCTACACCTTC
size: few
D: -
V: TRBV29-1
J: TRBJ1-2

CDR3: CASSSAGEYGYTF
DNA: TGTGCCAGCAGTTCGGCCGGAGAGTATGGCTACACCTTC
size: few
D: -
V: TRBV12-3/TRBV12-4
J: TRBJ1-2

CDR3: CASSFGLAGSETQYF
DNA: TGTGCCAGCAGTTTCGGACTAGCGGGCTCAGAGACCCAGTACTTC
size: -
D: TRBD2
V: TRBV6-2/TRBV6-3
J: TRBJ2-5

CDR3: CAGDTQYF
DNA: TGTGCCGGAGATACGCAGTATTTT
size: few
D: -
V: TRBV14
J: TRBJ2-3

CDR3: CASSRGQGYTGELFF
DNA: TGTGCCAGCAGCAGGGGACAGGGCTACACCGGGGAGCTGTTTTTT
size: many
D: TRBD1
V: TRBV6-1
J: TRBJ2-2

CDR3: CASSSTVHSYEQYF
DNA: TGTGCCAGCAGTTCCACAGTTCACTCCTACGAGCAGTACTTC
size: few
D: -
V: TRBV6-2/TRBV6-3
J: TRBJ2-7

CDR3: CASSLEDRGEQYF
DNA: TGTGCCAGCAGCTTAGAGGACAGGGGTGAGCAGTACTTC
size: few
D: TRBD1
V: TRBV11-2
J: TRBJ2-7

CDR3: CASTPPISGSGREETQYF
DNA: TGCGCCAGCACCCCTCCAATTTCAGGTTCTGGGAGAGAAGAGACCCAGTACTTC
size: many
D: -
V: TRBV5-1
J: TRBJ2-5

CDR3: CASSTTTGGRYEKLFF
DNA: TGTGCCAGCAGCACAACCACAGGGGGGAGGTATGAAAAACTGTTTTTT
size: -
D: TRBD1
V: TRBV3-1
J: TRBJ1-4

CDR3: CASSSGQITDTQYF
DNA: TGTGCCAGCAGTTCGGGACAAATCACAGATACGCAGTATTTT
size: many
D: -
V: TRBV6-5
J: TRBJ2-3

CDR3: CSAQPVGREGSYNEQFF
DNA: TGCAGTGCTCAACCGGTTGGGCGGGAAGGCTCTTACAATGAGCAGTTCTTC
size: few
D: -
V: TRBV20-1
J: TRBJ2-1

CDR3: CASSRLNGGTEAFF
DNA: TGTGCCAGTAGCCGACTAAATGGGGGCACTGAAGCTTTCTTT
size: -
D: -
V: TRBV19
J: TRBJ1-1

CDR3: CASSLNAARNTGELFF
DNA: TGTGCCAGCAGCTTGAATGCGGCCCGAAACACCGGGGAGCTGTTTTTT
size: -
D: -
V: TRBV7-2
J: TRBJ2-2

CDR3: CASSPIGRANTGELFF
DNA: TGCGCCAGCAGCCCCATAGGGCGCGCGAACACCGGGGAGCTGTTTTTT
size: many
D: -
V: TRBV5-1
J: TRBJ2-2

CDR3: CASSLGLAGGRRETQYF
DNA: TGTGCCAGCAGCTTAGGACTAGCGGGAGGAAGGCGGGAGACCCAGTACTTC
size: -
D: TRBD2
V: TRBV7-2
J: TRBJ2-5

CDR3: CASSLSATQETQYF
DNA: TGTGCCAGCAGCTTATCCGCCACTCAAGAGACCCAGTACTTC
size: many
D: -
V: TRBV7-3
J: TRBJ2-5

CDR3: CASSGRDRGRSPLHF
DNA: TGTGCCAGCAGTGGCCGGGATAGGGGGCGATCACCCCTCCACTTT
size: -
D: TRBD1
V: TRBV2
J: TRBJ1-6

CDR3: CSVGWDRTGELFF
DNA: TGCAGCGTTGGTTGGGACCGGACCGGGGAGCTGTTTTTT
size: many
D: -
V: TRBV29-1
J: TRBJ2-2

CDR3: CASSIQDYTDTQYF
DNA: TGTGCCAGTAGTATTCAGGACTACACAGATACGCAGTATTTT
size: -
D: -
V: TRBV19
J: TRBJ2-3

CDR3: CSARDGGEGNQPQHF
DNA: TGCAGTGCTAGAGATGGGGGGGAGGGCAATCAGCCCCAGCATTTT
size: many
D: -
V: TRBV20-1
J: TRBJ1-5

CDR3: CASSLDSSSGANVLTF
DNA: TGTGCCAGCAGCTTAGATAGCAGCTCTGGGGCCAACGTCCTGACTTTC
size: few
D: -
V: TRBV7-3
J: TRBJ2-6

CDR3: CATSDLRTGGHNEQFF
DNA: TGTGCCACCAGTGATTTACGGACAGGGGGCCACAATGAGCAGTTCTTC
size: few
D: TRBD1
V: TRBV24-1
J: TRBJ2-1

CDR3: CASSLVGTANTGELFF
DNA: TGTGCCAGCAGCTTAGTTGGGACGGCTAACACCGGGGAGCTGTTTTTT
size: many
D: -
V: TRBV7-2
J: TRBJ2-2

CDR3: CSARTSGIGEQYF
DNA: TGCAGTGCTAGGACTAGCGGGATTGGCGAGCAGTACTTC
size: -
D: TRBD2
V: TRBV20-1
J: TRBJ2-7

CDR3: CASSAPTVPRGEKLFF
DNA: TGTGCCAGCAGTGCCCCGACAGTTCCTCGAGGGGAAAAACTGTTTTTT
size: few
D: -
V: TRBV25-1
J: TRBJ1-4

CDR3: CASSLGWRGSRRTNYEQYF
DNA: TGTGCCAGCAGTTTAGGATGGCGGGGTTCGAGGAGGACGAATTACGAGCAGTACTTC
size: few
D: -
V: TRBV28
J: TRBJ2-7

CDR3: CASSPEGDNEQFF
DNA: TGTGCCAGCAGCCCGGAAGGTGACAATGAGCAGTTCTTC
size: -
D: -
V: TRBV5-6
J: TRBJ2-1

CDR3: CSAVLGGYGYTF
DNA: TGCAGTGCTGTGTTGGGTGGCTATGGCTACACCTTC
size: few
D: -
V: TRBV20-1
J: TRBJ1-2

CDR3: CASSVAETQYF
DNA: TGTGCCAGCAGTGTCGCGGAGACCCAGTACTTC
size: many
D: -
V: TRBV2
J: TRBJ2-5

CDR3: CSASGALGEQFF
DNA: TGCAGCGCCTCAGGGGCGTTGGGTGAGCAGTTCTTC
size: many
D: -
V: TRBV29-1
J: TRBJ2-1

CDR3: CASSLYTVNTEAFF
DNA: TGTGCCAGCAGCCTATACACAGTGAACACTGAAGCTTTCTTT
size: few
D: -
V: TRBV5-6
J: TRBJ1-1

CDR3: CASSLAVGQSNQPQHF
DNA: TGTGCCAGCAGCTTAGCCGTTGGACAGAGCAATCAGCCCCAGCATTTT
size: -
D: -
V: TRBV7-9
J: TRBJ1-5

CDR3: CASREGATEAFF
DNA: TGTGCCAGCAGGGAAGGGGCCACTGAAGCTTTCTTT
size: many
D: -
V: TRBV6-6
J: TRBJ1-1

CDR3: CASSLSGGDEQYF
DNA: TGTGCCAGCAGCTTATCAGGGGGGGACGAGCAGTACTTC
size: -
D: -
V: TRBV7-2
J: TRBJ2-7